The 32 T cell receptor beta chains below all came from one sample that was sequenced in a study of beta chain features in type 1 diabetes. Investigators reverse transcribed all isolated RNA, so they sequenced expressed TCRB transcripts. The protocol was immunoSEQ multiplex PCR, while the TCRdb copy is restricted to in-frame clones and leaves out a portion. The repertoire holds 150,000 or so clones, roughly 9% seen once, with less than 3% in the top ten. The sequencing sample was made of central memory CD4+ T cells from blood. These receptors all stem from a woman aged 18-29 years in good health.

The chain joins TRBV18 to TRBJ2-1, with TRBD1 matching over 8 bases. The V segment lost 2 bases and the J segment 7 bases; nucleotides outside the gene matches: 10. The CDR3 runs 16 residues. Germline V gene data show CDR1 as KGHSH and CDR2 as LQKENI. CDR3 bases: TGTGCCAGCTCACCAAAGGCAGGGGGCCCGCGGAATGAGCAGTTCTTC. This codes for CASSPKAGGPRNEQFF.

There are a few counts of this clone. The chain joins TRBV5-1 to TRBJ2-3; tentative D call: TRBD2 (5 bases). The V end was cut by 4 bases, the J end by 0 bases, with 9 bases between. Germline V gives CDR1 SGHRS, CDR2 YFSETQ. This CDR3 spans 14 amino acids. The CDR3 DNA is TGCGCCAGCAGCAGGGAGACTAGCACAGATACGCAGTATTTT. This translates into CASSRETSTDTQYF.

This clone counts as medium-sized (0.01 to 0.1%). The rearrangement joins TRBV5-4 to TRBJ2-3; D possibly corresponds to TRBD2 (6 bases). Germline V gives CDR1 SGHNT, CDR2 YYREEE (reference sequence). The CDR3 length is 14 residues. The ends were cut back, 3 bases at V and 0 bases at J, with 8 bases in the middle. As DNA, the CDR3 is TGTGCCAGCAGCTGGGACTTCAGCACAGATACGCAGTATTTT. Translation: CASSWDFSTDTQYF.

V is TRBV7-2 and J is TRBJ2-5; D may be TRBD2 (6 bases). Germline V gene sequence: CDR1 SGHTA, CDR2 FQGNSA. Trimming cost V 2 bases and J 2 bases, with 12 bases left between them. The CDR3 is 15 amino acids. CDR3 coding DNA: TGTGCCAGCAGCTTATACGCGGGGCCACAAGAGACCCAGTACTTC. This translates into CASSLYAGPQETQYF. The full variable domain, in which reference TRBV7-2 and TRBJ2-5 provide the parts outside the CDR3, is GAGVSQSPSNKVTEKGKDVELRCDPISGHTALYWYRQSLGQGLEFLIYFQGNSAPDKSGLPSDRFSAERTGGSVSTLTIQRTQQEDSAVYLCASSLYAGPQETQYFGPGTRLLVL.

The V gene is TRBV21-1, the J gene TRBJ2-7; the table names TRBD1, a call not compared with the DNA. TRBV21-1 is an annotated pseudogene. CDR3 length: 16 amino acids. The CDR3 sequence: CASTRWQGVPGDEQYF. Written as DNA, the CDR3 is TGTGCCAGCACCCGGTGGCAGGGGGTGCCAGGGGACGAGCAGTACTTC.

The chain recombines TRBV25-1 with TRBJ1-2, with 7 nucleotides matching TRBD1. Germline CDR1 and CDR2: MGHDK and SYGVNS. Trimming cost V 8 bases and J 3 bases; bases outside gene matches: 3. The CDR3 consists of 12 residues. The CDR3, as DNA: TGTGCCAGCCGGACAGGTGACTATGGCTACACCTTC. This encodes CASRTGDYGYTF.

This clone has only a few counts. CDR3 sequence reads: CATSREEGTGTGELFF. Here the CDR3 DNA reads TGTGCCACCAGCAGAGAGGAAGGGACAGGGACCGGGGAGCTGTTTTTT. The chain has TRBV15 and TRBJ2-2, with 9 bases aligning to TRBD1. V was clipped by 0 bases and J by 5 bases; unmatched bases: 4. The CDR3 totals 16 residues. Germline CDR1 and CDR2: LNHNV and YYDKDF (reference sequence).

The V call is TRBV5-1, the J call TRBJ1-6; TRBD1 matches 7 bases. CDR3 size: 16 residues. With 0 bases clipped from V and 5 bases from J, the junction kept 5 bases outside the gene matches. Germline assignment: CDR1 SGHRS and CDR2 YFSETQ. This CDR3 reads CASSLEYRGDNSPLHF. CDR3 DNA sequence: TGCGCCAGCAGCTTGGAATACAGGGGAGATAATTCACCCCTCCACTTT.

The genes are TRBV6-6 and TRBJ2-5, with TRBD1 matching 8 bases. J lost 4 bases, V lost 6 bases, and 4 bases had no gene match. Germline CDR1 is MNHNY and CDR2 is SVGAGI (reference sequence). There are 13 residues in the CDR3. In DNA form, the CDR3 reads TGTGCCAGCAGCCTACAGGGGGGAGAGACCCAGTACTTC. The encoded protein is CASSLQGGETQYF.

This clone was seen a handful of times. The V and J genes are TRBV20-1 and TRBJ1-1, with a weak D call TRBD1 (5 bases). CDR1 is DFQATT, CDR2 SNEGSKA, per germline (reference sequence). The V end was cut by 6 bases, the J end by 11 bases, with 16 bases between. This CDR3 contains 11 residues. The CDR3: CSASRTGVAFF. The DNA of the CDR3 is TGCAGTGCCTCACGAACGGGGGTGGCTTTCTTT.

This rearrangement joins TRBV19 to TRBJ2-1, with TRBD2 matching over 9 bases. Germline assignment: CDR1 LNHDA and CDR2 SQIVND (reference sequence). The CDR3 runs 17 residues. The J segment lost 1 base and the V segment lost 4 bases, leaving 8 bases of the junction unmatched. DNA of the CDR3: TGTGCCAGTAGTAACGCCCTAGCGGGATGGTCCTACAATGAGCAGTTCTTC. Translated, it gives CASSNALAGWSYNEQFF.

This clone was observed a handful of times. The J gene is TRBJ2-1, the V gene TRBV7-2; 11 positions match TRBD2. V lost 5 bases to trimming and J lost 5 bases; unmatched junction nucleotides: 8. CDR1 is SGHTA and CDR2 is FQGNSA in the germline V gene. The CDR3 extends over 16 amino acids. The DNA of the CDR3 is TGTGCCAGCAGCCCCGAACCGGGACTAGCGGACAATGAGCAGTTCTTC. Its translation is CASSPEPGLADNEQFF.

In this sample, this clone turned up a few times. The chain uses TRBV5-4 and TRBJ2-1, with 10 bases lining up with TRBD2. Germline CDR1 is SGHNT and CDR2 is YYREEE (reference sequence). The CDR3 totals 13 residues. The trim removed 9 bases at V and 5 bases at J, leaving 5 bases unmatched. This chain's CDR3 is CATNGLADNEQFF. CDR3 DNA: TGTGCCACCAACGGACTAGCGGACAATGAGCAGTTCTTC.

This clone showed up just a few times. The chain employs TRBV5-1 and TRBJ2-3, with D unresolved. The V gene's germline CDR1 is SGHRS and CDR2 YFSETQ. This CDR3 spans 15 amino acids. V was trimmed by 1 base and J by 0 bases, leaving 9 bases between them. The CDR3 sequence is CASSLLGPSTDTQYF. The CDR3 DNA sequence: TGCGCCAGCAGCTTGTTGGGCCCTAGCACAGATACGCAGTATTTT.

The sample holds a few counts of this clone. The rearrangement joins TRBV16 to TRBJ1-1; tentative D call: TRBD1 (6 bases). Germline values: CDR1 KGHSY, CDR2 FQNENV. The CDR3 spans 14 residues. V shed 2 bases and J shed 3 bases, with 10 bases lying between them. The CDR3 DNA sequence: TGTGCCAGCAGCCAAGAGCAGGGGTACACTGAAGCTTTCTTT. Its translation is CASSQEQGYTEAFF.

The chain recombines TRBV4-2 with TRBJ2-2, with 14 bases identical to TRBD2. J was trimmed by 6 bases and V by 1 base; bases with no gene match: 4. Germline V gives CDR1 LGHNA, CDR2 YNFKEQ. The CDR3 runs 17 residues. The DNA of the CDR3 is TGTGCCAGCAGCCAAGGACTAGCGGGGGGGAGGGCCGGGGAGCTGTTTTTT. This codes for CASSQGLAGGRAGELFF.

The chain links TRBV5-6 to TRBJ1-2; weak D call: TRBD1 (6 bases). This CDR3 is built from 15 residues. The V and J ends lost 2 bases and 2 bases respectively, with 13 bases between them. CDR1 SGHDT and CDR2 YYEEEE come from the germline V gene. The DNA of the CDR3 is TGTGCCAGCAGCTTTGGACAGCAAGTGAACTATGGCTACACCTTC. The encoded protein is CASSFGQQVNYGYTF.

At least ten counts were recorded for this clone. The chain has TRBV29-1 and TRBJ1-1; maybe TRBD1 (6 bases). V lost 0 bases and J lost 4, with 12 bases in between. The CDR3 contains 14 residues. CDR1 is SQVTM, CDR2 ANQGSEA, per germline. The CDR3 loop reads CSVEETGLGTEAFF. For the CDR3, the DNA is TGCAGCGTTGAAGAAACAGGGTTGGGCACTGAAGCTTTCTTT.

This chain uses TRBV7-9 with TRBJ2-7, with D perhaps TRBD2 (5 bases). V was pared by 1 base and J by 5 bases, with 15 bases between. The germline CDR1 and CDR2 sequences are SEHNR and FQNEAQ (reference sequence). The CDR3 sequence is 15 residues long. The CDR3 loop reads CASSLGHIKEDEQYF. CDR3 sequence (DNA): TGTGCCAGCAGCTTAGGACACATTAAGGAGGACGAGCAGTACTTC.

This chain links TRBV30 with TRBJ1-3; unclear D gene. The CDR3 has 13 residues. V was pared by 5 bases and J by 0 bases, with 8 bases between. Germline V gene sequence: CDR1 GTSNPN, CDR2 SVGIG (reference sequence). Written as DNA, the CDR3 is TGTGCCTGGTTAACGAGCTCTGGAAACACCATATATTTT. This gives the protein CAWLTSSGNTIYF.

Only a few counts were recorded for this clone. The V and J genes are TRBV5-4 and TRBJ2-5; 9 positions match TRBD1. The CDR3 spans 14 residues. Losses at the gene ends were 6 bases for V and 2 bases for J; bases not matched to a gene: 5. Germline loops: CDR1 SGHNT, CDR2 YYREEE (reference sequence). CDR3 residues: CASTRDRVQETQYF. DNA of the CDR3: TGTGCCAGCACCCGGGACAGGGTTCAAGAGACCCAGTACTTC.

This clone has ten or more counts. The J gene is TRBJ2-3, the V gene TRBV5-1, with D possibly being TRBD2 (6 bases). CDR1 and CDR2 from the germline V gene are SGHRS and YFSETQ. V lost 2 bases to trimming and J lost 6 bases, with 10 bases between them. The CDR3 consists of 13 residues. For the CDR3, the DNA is TGCGCCAGCAGCTTCCCGGGAGACGATACGCAGTATTTT. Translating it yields CASSFPGDDTQYF.

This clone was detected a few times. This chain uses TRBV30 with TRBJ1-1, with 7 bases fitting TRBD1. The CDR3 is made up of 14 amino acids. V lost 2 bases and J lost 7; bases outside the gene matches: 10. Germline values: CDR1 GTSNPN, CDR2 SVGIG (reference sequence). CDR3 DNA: TGTGCCTGGAGTCCCCAGGGGGGCACGGATGAAGCTTTCTTT. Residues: CAWSPQGGTDEAFF.

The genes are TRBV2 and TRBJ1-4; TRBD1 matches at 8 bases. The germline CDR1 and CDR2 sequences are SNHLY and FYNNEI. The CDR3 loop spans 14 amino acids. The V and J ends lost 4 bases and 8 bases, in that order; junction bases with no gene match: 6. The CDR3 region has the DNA TGTGCCAGCAGTGTATCCGGACAGGGAGAAAAACTGTTTTTT. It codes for CASSVSGQGEKLFF.

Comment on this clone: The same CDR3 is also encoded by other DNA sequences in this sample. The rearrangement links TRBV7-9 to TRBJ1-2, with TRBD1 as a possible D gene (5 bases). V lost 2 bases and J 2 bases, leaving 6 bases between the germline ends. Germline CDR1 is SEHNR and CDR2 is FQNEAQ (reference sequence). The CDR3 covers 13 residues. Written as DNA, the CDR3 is TGTGCCAGCAGCTTACAGGGCAACTATGGCTACACCTTC. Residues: CASSLQGNYGYTF.

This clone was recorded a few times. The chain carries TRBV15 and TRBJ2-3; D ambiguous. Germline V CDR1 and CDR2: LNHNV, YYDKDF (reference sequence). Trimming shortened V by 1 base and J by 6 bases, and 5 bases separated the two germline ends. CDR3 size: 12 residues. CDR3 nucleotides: TGTGCCACCAGCAGAGGCTATGATACGCAGTATTTT. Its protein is CATSRGYDTQYF.

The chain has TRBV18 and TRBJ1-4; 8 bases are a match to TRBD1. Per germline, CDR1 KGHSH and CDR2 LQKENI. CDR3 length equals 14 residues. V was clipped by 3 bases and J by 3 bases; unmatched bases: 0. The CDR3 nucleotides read TGTGCCAGCTCACCGGGACAGGCTAATGAAAAACTGTTTTTT. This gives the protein CASSPGQANEKLFF.

CDR3 sequence (DNA): TGTGCCAGCTCCTCGGACACCGGGGAGCTGTTTTTT. Translation: CASSSDTGELFF. This chain links TRBV18 with TRBJ2-2; D is undetermined. Trimming pared 6 bases from V and 3 bases from J, leaving 5 bases between. CDR3 size: 12 residues. The germline V gene encodes CDR1 KGHSH and CDR2 LQKENI.

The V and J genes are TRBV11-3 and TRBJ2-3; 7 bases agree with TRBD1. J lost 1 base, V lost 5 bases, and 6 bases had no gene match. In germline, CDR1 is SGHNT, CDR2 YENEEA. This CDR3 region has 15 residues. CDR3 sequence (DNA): TGTGCCAGCAGCCCACGACAGGGTGGCACAGATACGCAGTATTTT. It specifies CASSPRQGGTDTQYF.

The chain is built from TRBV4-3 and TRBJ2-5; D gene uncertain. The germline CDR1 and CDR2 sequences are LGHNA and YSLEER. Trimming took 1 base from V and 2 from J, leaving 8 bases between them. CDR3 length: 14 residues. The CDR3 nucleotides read TGCGCCAGCAGCCAAGGCCCCGGGCAAGAGACCCAGTACTTC. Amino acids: CASSQGPGQETQYF.

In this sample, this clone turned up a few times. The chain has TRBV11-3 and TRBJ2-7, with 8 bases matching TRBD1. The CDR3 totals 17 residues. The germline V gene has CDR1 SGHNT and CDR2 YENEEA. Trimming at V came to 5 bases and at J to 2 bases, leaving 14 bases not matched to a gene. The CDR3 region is CASSPNQRTGRPYEQYF. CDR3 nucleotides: TGTGCCAGCAGCCCCAACCAGCGGACAGGGCGCCCCTACGAGCAGTACTTC.

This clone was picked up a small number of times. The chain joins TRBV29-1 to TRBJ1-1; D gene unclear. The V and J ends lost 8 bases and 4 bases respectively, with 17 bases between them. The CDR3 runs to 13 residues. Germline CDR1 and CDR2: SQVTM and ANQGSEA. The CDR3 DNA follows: TGCAGCTCTCAGAGGGAGGTTTTCACTGAAGCTTTCTTT. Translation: CSSQREVFTEAFF. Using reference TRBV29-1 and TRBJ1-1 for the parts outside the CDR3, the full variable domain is SAVISQKPSRDICQRGTSLTIQCQVDSQVTMMFWYRQQPGQSLTLIATANQGSEATYESGFVIDKFPISRPNLTFSTLTVSNMSPEDSSIYLCSSQREVFTEAFFGQGTRLTVV.